A single sample is the source of the 5 T cell receptor beta chains below, sequenced in a study of blood T cell repertoires in COVID-19. TCRdb's copy holds only in-frame clones and misses some; the assay was immunoSEQ multiplex PCR. Among a few hundred thousand clones listed, around 83% were seen once. The sample consisted of PBMCs or T cells enriched from blood (not recorded which). The receptors shown here come from a woman aged 45-65 years who had recovered from COVID-19.

The V and J genes are TRBV5-1 and TRBJ1-6, with D uncertain. Germline lookup yields CDR1 SGHRS and CDR2 YFSETQ. Deletions cut 3 bases from V and 6 bases from J, with 7 bases between. The CDR3 runs to 13 residues. CDR3 in DNA: TGCGCCAGCAGCTCTGTTTCTAATTCACCCCTCCACTTT. This sequence encodes CASSSVSNSPLHF. Supplemented by reference TRBV5-1 and TRBJ1-6, the full variable domain reads KAGVTQTPRYLIKTRGQQVTLSCSPISGHRSVSWYQQTPGQGLQFLFEYFSETQRNKGNFPGRFSGRQFSNSRSEMNVSTLELGDSALYLCASSSVSNSPLHFGNGTRLTVT.

The V and J genes are TRBV2 and TRBJ1-2, with D perhaps TRBD1 (5 bases). CDR1 and CDR2 from the germline V gene are SNHLY and FYNNEI. V was shortened by 1 base and J by 0 bases, with 9 bases between the two germline ends. The CDR3 loop spans 15 amino acids. CDR3 in DNA: TGTGCCAGCAGTGAAGTGGGCAGGGCTAACTATGGCTACACCTTC. It yields the protein CASSEVGRANYGYTF.

This chain joins TRBV30 and TRBJ1-2, with TRBD1 identical over 10 bases. The ends lost 0 bases at V and 8 bases at J; junction bases unmatched: 12. The CDR3 spans 16 residues. Germline CDR1 GTSNPN, CDR2 SVGIG (reference sequence). The CDR3 reads CAWSVHQGQGLGGYTF. CDR3 nucleotide sequence: TGTGCCTGGAGTGTACATCAGGGACAGGGGTTGGGAGGCTACACCTTC.

This chain connects TRBV9 to TRBJ1-6; tentatively, D is TRBD1 (5 bases). The CDR3 has 14 residues. V lost 0 bases and J 11 bases, leaving 12 bases between the germline ends. Germline V lookup: CDR1 SGDLS, CDR2 YYNGEE. CDR3 residues: CASSVELDSAPLHF. CDR3 coding DNA: TGTGCCAGCAGCGTAGAGTTAGACAGCGCACCCCTCCACTTT. The whole variable domain, remainder taken from reference TRBV9 and TRBJ1-6, is DSGVTQTPKHLITATGQRVTLRCSPRSGDLSVYWYQQSLDQGLQFLIQYYNGEERAKGNILERFSAQQFPDLHSELNLSSLELGDSALYFCASSVELDSAPLHFGNGTRLTVT.

This clone was picked up one time. The rearrangement uses TRBV28 and TRBJ1-1, with no clear D. Trimming took off 4 bases at V and 4 bases at J, with 16 bases between the two ends. CDR1 and CDR2 from the germline V gene are MDHEN and SYDVKM. The CDR3 covers 15 residues. The CDR3 sequence: CASSSEGFWGTEAFF. In nucleotides, the CDR3 is TGTGCCAGCAGTTCGGAGGGATTTTGGGGCACTGAAGCTTTCTTT.